Listed here are 32 T cell receptor beta chains from one sample, sequenced in a study of CD8 T cells in Susac syndrome (dated by TCRdb to between 2018 and 2021). Library creation used the immunoSEQ multiplex PCR assay. RNA was extracted using the RNeasy kit, and roughly 0.5 to 1 ug of the RNA was reverse transcribed with random hexamers. TCRdb trimmed public reads at Q25 via fastp, called clones via MiXCR and kept in-frame beta chains. Every CDR3 protein is listed once, alongside the most common genes and DNA of its rows. This sample comprises around 200,000 distinct CDR3 sequences, roughly 95% of them detected only once. Clones ranked in the top ten supply 0.1% of the sample. Sequencing was done on a sample of CD4+ T cells from PBMCs. The receptors stem from a human donor in good health.

CDR3 loop: CASRLGAESNQPQHF. DNA for the CDR3: TGTGCCAGCAGACTAGGGGCAGAGAGCAATCAGCCCCAGCATTTT. This chain joins TRBV7-9 and TRBJ1-5; perhaps TRBD1 as D (5 bases). Germline loops: CDR1 SEHNR, CDR2 FQNEAQ (reference sequence). The ends were cut back, 6 bases at V and 1 base at J, with 13 bases in the middle. This CDR3 spans 15 amino acids.

V is TRBV3-1 and J is TRBJ2-5; D is unresolved. Germline CDR1 LGHDT, CDR2 YNNKEL (reference sequence). V was trimmed by 3 bases and J by 2 bases, leaving 4 bases between them. The CDR3 contains 12 residues. CDR3: CASSQEQETQYF. CDR3 in DNA: TGTGCCAGCAGCCAGGAACAAGAGACCCAGTACTTC.

The gene calls are TRBV18 and TRBJ2-7; 7 nucleotides line up with TRBD1. The V gene's germline CDR1 is KGHSH and CDR2 LQKENI. The CDR3 has 13 residues. V lost 3 bases to trimming and J lost 5 bases; unmatched junction nucleotides: 4. CDR3: CASSPRDRDEQYV. CDR3 DNA sequence: TGTGCCAGCTCACCTCGGGACAGAGACGAGCAGTACGTC.

V usage is TRBV6-1 and J usage is TRBJ1-5; D is undetermined. Between the trimmed V and J ends, which lost 6 bases and 0 bases, there was a span of 15 bases. The length of the CDR3 is 16 residues. Germline V gene lookup returns CDR1 MNHNS and CDR2 SASEGT. The CDR3 loop is CASSRLSGHSNQPQHF. In DNA, the CDR3 is TGTGCCAGCAGCAGACTTTCAGGCCATAGCAATCAGCCCCAGCATTTT.

The rearrangement links TRBV27 to TRBJ2-3, with D unresolved. The V gene lost 4 bases and the J gene lost 1 base, with 9 bases spanning the gap. CDR1 and CDR2 from the germline V gene are MNHEY and SMNVEV (reference sequence). CDR3 size: 14 residues. CDR3 bases: TGTGCCAGCAGTTCCAGACCGGGCACAGATACGCAGTATTTT. Protein product: CASSSRPGTDTQYF.

J is TRBJ2-5 and V is TRBV13, with 11 bases fitting TRBD2. Germline CDR1 PRHDT, CDR2 FYEKMQ (reference sequence). The CDR3 is 19 amino acids. Germline trimming cut 0 bases from V and 2 bases from J; bases unmatched to any gene: 11. CDR3 coding DNA: TGTGCCAGCAGCTTAGGACTAGCGGGAGTCTCAAGGGATCAAGAGACCCAGTACTTC. It specifies CASSLGLAGVSRDQETQYF.

V gene TRBV3-1 combines with J gene TRBJ2-1; perhaps TRBD1 as D (6 bases). Trimming took 4 bases from V and 1 from J, leaving 14 bases between them. This CDR3 comprises 16 residues. Germline V gene sequence: CDR1 LGHDT, CDR2 YNNKEL (reference sequence). The CDR3 DNA follows: TGTGCCAGCAGCCCAGATACAGGGCAATCCTACAATGAGCAGTTCTTC. As protein: CASSPDTGQSYNEQFF.

The rearrangement joins TRBV7-3 to TRBJ2-2; 9 bases fit TRBD2. The CDR3 sequence is 17 residues long. Losses at the gene ends were 0 bases for V and 2 bases for J; bases not matched to a gene: 4. Germline CDR1 is SGHTA and CDR2 is FQGTGA. The CDR3 spells CASSLTVTSGNTGELFF. CDR3 DNA sequence: TGTGCCAGCAGCTTAACAGTGACTAGCGGTAACACCGGGGAGCTGTTTTTT. Full variable domain (rest looked up from reference TRBV7-3 and TRBJ2-2): GAGVSQTPSNKVTEKGKYVELRCDPISGHTALYWYRQSLGQGPEFLIYFQGTGAADDSGLPNDRFFAVRPEGSVSTLKIQRTERGDSAVYLCASSLTVTSGNTGELFFGEGSRLTVL.

The V call is TRBV2, the J call TRBJ1-2; TRBD1 matches 7 bases. The CDR3 is 13 residues long. Trimming took 9 bases from V and 6 from J; bases not matched to a gene: 10. Germline CDR1 reads SNHLY; CDR2 reads FYNNEI. DNA for the CDR3: TGTGCCAGTGACGTTGAGGGGGCGCATGGCTACACCTTC. This translates into CASDVEGAHGYTF.

The rearrangement joins TRBV29-1 to TRBJ2-3, with D uncertain. Per germline, CDR1 SQVTM and CDR2 ANQGSEA. The CDR3 is 14 amino acids. V was shortened by 6 bases and J by 9 bases, with 22 bases between the two germline ends. CDR3 DNA: TGCAGCGTCGCAACGATAAGTACGGAGAGGACGCAGTATTTT. This encodes CSVATISTERTQYF.

The V call is TRBV2, the J call TRBJ1-2; a weak D match, TRBD1 (6 bases). The CDR3 spans 17 residues. The V end was cut by 1 base, the J end by 2 bases, with 17 bases between. Germline CDR1 and CDR2: SNHLY and FYNNEI. CDR3: CASSEGEVYRANYGYTF. The CDR3 coding sequence is TGTGCCAGCAGTGAAGGGGAGGTTTACAGGGCCAACTATGGCTACACCTTC.

The V call is TRBV2, the J call TRBJ2-7, with 8 bases that match TRBD1. Germline CDR1 is SNHLY and CDR2 is FYNNEI. The CDR3 runs 15 residues. Germline trimming cut 6 bases from V and 0 bases from J; bases unmatched to any gene: 7. The CDR3 nucleotides read TGTGCCAGCAGGAGGACAGGGATTGGCTCCTACGAGCAGTACTTC. This codes for CASRRTGIGSYEQYF.

The chain is built from TRBV5-1 and TRBJ2-1; D is possibly TRBD2 (6 bases). V was cut by 1 base and J by 7 bases, with 15 bases left in between. Germline CDR1 and CDR2: SGHRS and YFSETQ. CDR3 length: 15 residues. The CDR3 DNA reads as TGCGCCAGCAGCTTGCCGGGGGTAGCTCGTAATGAGCAGTTCTTC. It codes for CASSLPGVARNEQFF.

The chain links TRBV12-3 or TRBV12-4 to TRBJ1-2; the match to TRBD1 covers 7 bases. This CDR3 is 13 amino acids long. The J segment lost 1 base and the V segment lost 6 bases, leaving 2 bases of the junction unmatched. The CDR3 loop is CASRGQSNYGYTF. DNA of the CDR3: TGTGCCAGCAGGGGACAGAGTAACTATGGCTACACCTTC.

This clonotype showed up just once. The chain recombines TRBV6-6 with TRBJ2-5; 8 bases are shared with TRBD2. This CDR3 has 12 amino acids. Germline V lookup: CDR1 MNHNY, CDR2 SVGAGI (reference sequence). The J segment lost 1 base and the V segment lost 10 bases, leaving 2 bases of the junction unmatched. For the CDR3, the DNA is TGTGCCACCCGGGAGGGCCAAGAGACCCAGTACTTC. Protein product: CATREGQETQYF.

This clonotype came up once. The chain recombines TRBV20-1 with TRBJ1-6; no firm D call. The germline V and J ends were trimmed by 0 bases and 9 bases, with 6 bases remaining between them. CDR1 is DFQATT, CDR2 SNEGSKA, per germline (reference sequence). The CDR3 has 12 amino acids. The CDR3 is CSARDRVSPLHF. In nucleotides, the CDR3 is TGCAGTGCTAGAGACAGAGTTTCACCCCTCCACTTT.

Written as DNA, the CDR3 is TGCACCCTAAGCGGGAGGGCCGGGGAGTTGGCTACGCAGTATTTT. Its translation is CTLSGRAGELATQYF. This sequence joins TRBV1 and TRBJ2-3; the table names TRBD2, a call not compared with the DNA. TRBV1 is designated a pseudogene. The CDR3 spans 15 residues.

The J gene is TRBJ2-2, the V gene TRBV20-1; D perhaps matches TRBD1 (6 bases). The CDR3 consists of 14 residues. Germline CDR1 reads DFQATT; CDR2 reads SNEGSKA (reference sequence). V was cut by 2 bases and J by 2 bases, with 9 bases left in between. The chain's CDR3 is CSARYRVNTGELFF. For the CDR3, the DNA is TGCAGTGCTAGATACAGGGTAAACACCGGGGAGCTGTTTTTT.

This rearrangement joins TRBV9 to TRBJ1-5; D unresolved. V was cut by 0 bases and J by 1 base, with 5 bases left in between. This CDR3 is built from 14 residues. Germline V gives CDR1 SGDLS, CDR2 YYNGEE. The CDR3: CASSVGLSNQPQHF. In nucleotides, the CDR3 is TGTGCCAGCAGCGTAGGCTTGAGCAATCAGCCCCAGCATTTT.

The chain recombines TRBV20-1 with TRBJ2-1; 13 bases fit TRBD2. The CDR3 contains 13 residues. CDR1 and CDR2 (germline): DFQATT, SNEGSKA (reference sequence). V was clipped by 6 bases and J by 9 bases; unmatched bases: 5. The CDR3 nucleotides read TGCAGTGCCGGACTAGCGGGAGTAGGTGAGCAGTTCTTC. This sequence encodes CSAGLAGVGEQFF.

The chain is built from TRBV5-1 and TRBJ2-3; D is perhaps TRBD1 or TRBD2 (5 bases each). V lost 2 bases and J 3 bases, leaving 10 bases between the germline ends. The CDR3 length is 14 residues. CDR1 is SGHRS, CDR2 YFSETQ, per germline. The CDR3 bases are TGCGCCAGCAGCTTCCGGGACGCGACAGATACGCAGTATTTT. It translates to CASSFRDATDTQYF.

The rearrangement uses TRBV2 and TRBJ2-5; D not resolved. CDR1 is SNHLY and CDR2 is FYNNEI in the germline V gene. The CDR3 covers 12 residues. The V end was cut by 8 bases, the J end by 0 bases, with 7 bases between. CDR3 DNA sequence: TGTGCCAGCGGGAAATACCAAGAGACCCAGTACTTC. Protein: CASGKYQETQYF.

The chain combines TRBV7-2 with TRBJ2-7; D not certain. V was shortened by 1 base and J by 6 bases, with 13 bases between the two germline ends. This CDR3 spans 14 amino acids. Germline CDR1 is SGHTA and CDR2 is FQGNSA. CDR3: CASSLEGSPAEQYF. The CDR3 nucleotides read TGTGCCAGCAGCTTAGAGGGTTCGCCAGCCGAGCAGTACTTC. Together with reference TRBV7-2 and TRBJ2-7, the CDR3 gives the full variable domain: GAGVSQSPSNKVTEKGKDVELRCDPISGHTALYWYRQSLGQGLEFLIYFQGNSAPDKSGLPSDRFSAERTGGSVSTLTIQRTQQEDSAVYLCASSLEGSPAEQYFGPGTRLTVT.

This chain connects TRBV29-1 to TRBJ2-6, with no clear D. Looked up from germline, CDR1 is SQVTM and CDR2 is ANQGSEA. Trimming took 6 bases from V and 0 from J, leaving 6 bases between them. The CDR3 extends over 13 amino acids. The CDR3 DNA follows: TGCAGCGTAAAGCTCTCTGGGGCCAACGTCCTGACTTTC. Translating it yields CSVKLSGANVLTF.

This chain connects TRBV4-1 to TRBJ2-5, with a possible D match to TRBD2 (6 bases). CDR3 length: 15 amino acids. Germline V lookup: CDR1 MGHRA, CDR2 YSYEKL. Trimming took 4 bases from V and 2 from J, leaving 14 bases between them. The CDR3 DNA sequence: TGCGCCAGCAGCCTGGGACTTCGTATACAAGAGACCCAGTACTTC. Amino acids: CASSLGLRIQETQYF.

This clonotype was counted a single time. The chain is built from TRBV15 and TRBJ1-2; D remains unclear. The CDR3 runs 14 residues. Germline assignment: CDR1 LNHNV and CDR2 YYDKDF (reference sequence). With 0 bases removed from V and 10 bases from J, the gap between germline ends came to 15 bases. For the CDR3, the DNA is TGTGCCACCAGCAGAGATTTGGAAAGTGTAGACTACACCTTC. This sequence encodes CATSRDLESVDYTF.

The V and J genes are TRBV28 and TRBJ2-1, with D tentatively TRBD2 (5 bases). Germline CDR1 and CDR2: MDHEN and SYDVKM. The V end lost 4 bases, the J end lost 4 bases, and 8 bases lay between the germline ends. The CDR3 consists of 13 residues. CDR3 amino acids: CASSSREYNEQFF. As DNA, the CDR3 is TGTGCCAGCAGTTCCCGGGAATACAATGAGCAGTTCTTC.

This clonotype was seen only once. V usage is TRBV20-1 and J usage is TRBJ1-1; D unresolved. This CDR3 has 13 residues. Deletions cut 3 bases from V and 5 bases from J, with 13 bases between. The germline CDR1 and CDR2 sequences are DFQATT and SNEGSKA (reference sequence). CDR3 sequence: CSARPLLITEAFF. The DNA for the CDR3 is TGCAGTGCTAGGCCCCTGCTTATAACTGAAGCTTTCTTT.

This chain connects TRBV20-1 to TRBJ2-2, with TRBD2 identical over 14 bases. This CDR3 is built from 17 residues. Unmatched junction bases numbered 7, after V lost 2 bases and J lost 5 bases. From germline, CDR1 is DFQATT and CDR2 SNEGSKA (reference sequence). CDR3 region: CSARFLGLAGGTGELFF. The CDR3 DNA reads TGCAGTGCTAGATTCTTAGGACTAGCGGGGGGAACCGGGGAGCTGTTTTTT.

The rearrangement links TRBV19 to TRBJ1-5; D not certain. CDR1 LNHDA and CDR2 SQIVND come from the germline V gene (reference sequence). V was clipped by 7 bases and J by 2 bases, with 21 bases between them. This CDR3 has 17 residues. CDR3 in DNA: TGTGCCAGTACCTACGCAGGATCGGGTAGAGGCAATCAGCCCCAGCATTTT. This gives the protein CASTYAGSGRGNQPQHF.

V and J are TRBV3-1 and TRBJ2-5; D uncertain. This CDR3 is 13 amino acids long. V was cut by 0 bases and J by 5 bases, with 7 bases left in between. CDR1 and CDR2 (germline): LGHDT, YNNKEL (reference sequence). As DNA, the CDR3 is TGTGCCAGCAGCCAAGATCCTGTGGAGACCCAGTACTTC. Amino acids: CASSQDPVETQYF.

The chain carries TRBV5-4 and TRBJ2-5, with no clear D. There are 12 residues in the CDR3. The V gene's germline CDR1 is SGHNT and CDR2 YYREEE (reference sequence). Trimming removed 2 bases at V and 5 bases at J, with 7 bases between. The CDR3 DNA sequence: TGTGCCAGCAGCTTTATACCGGAGACCCAGTACTTC. It encodes CASSFIPETQYF.